These T cell receptor beta chains were read from a single sample in a study of blood T cell repertoires in COVID-19. The data were produced by immunoSEQ multiplex PCR, yet TCRdb's version contains in-frame clones alone and is incomplete. The sample records about 370,000 clones, approximately 88% being singletons. The specimen sequenced was peripheral blood. All receptors derive from a woman aged 25 to 39 with COVID-19, enrolled during active disease. The CDR3 runs from the conserved cysteine through the conserved F or W. The D gene is left open where the match is weak. Rows may omit the clone size; those that give it use once, few, many or a size class.

TRBV4-3	-	TRBJ1-1	-	CASSQRYLLGSAGNTEAFF	TGCGCCAGCAGCCAACGATATCTGTTAGGGAGCGCGGGGAACACTGAAGCTTTCTTT
TRBV18	-	TRBJ1-5	once	CASSLTPVAGPQHF	TGTGCCAGCTCACTCACCCCTGTAGCGGGGCCCCAGCATTTT
TRBV6-1	TRBD2	TRBJ2-4	-	CASSALGLDSKNIQYF	TGTGCCAGCAGTGCTTTGGGACTAGACTCCAAAAACATTCAGTACTTC
TRBV7-9	TRBD1	TRBJ1-2	-	CASSLRQGANYGYTF	TGTGCCAGCAGCCTACGACAGGGGGCTAACTATGGCTACACCTTC
TRBV6-5	TRBD1	TRBJ1-4	-	CASSYSMTGSNEKLFF	TGTGCCAGCAGTTACTCAATGACAGGGAGTAATGAAAAACTGTTTTTT
TRBV6-4	-	TRBJ2-3	-	CASSDMGGAADTQYF	TGTGCCAGCAGTGATATGGGGGGGGCGGCAGATACGCAGTATTTT
TRBV19	-	TRBJ1-5	-	CASLAAHGNQPQHF	TGTGCCAGCCTAGCGGCCCACGGCAATCAGCCCCAGCATTTT
TRBV19	TRBD1	TRBJ1-5	-	CASSIRTGGTGNQPQHF	TGTGCCAGTAGTATTCGGACAGGGGGAACAGGCAATCAGCCCCAGCATTTT
TRBV5-6	TRBD2	TRBJ2-1	-	CASSLGPSGAYNEQFF	TGTGCCAGCAGCTTGGGTCCTAGCGGGGCCTACAATGAGCAGTTCTTC
TRBV5-4	-	TRBJ2-3	once	CASTRYREGGADTQYF	TGTGCCAGCACCCGTTACAGGGAGGGGGGCGCAGATACGCAGTATTTT
TRBV10-1	-	TRBJ1-1	few	CASSEQGNEAEAFF	TGCGCCAGCAGTGAACAGGGTAATGAAGCTGAAGCTTTCTTT
TRBV6-5	-	TRBJ2-5	-	CASSYGLSYVETQYF	TGTGCCAGCAGTTACGGGCTGAGTTATGTAGAGACCCAGTACTTC
TRBV2	TRBD2	TRBJ2-7	-	CASNWRGLVEQYF	TGTGCCAGCAATTGGCGGGGGTTAGTCGAGCAGTACTTC
TRBV19	-	TRBJ1-5	-	CASTLRGLGQPQHF	TGTGCCAGTACCCTAAGGGGTCTCGGTCAGCCCCAGCATTTT
TRBV6-5	-	TRBJ2-7	-	CASRWTSGSYEQYF	TGTGCCAGCAGATGGACTTCTGGCTCCTACGAGCAGTACTTC
TRBV7-2	-	TRBJ2-7	once	CASSPQEYEQYF	TGTGCCAGCAGCCCACAGGAGTACGAGCAGTACTTC
TRBV9	-	TRBJ1-3	once	CASSEGGSGNTIYF	TGTGCCAGCAGCGAAGGGGGCTCTGGAAACACCATATATTTT
TRBV5-1	TRBD1	TRBJ1-2	-	CASSMMSSTHGTGNGYTF	TGCGCCAGCAGCATGATGTCTTCAACCCACGGGACAGGGAATGGCTACACCTTC
TRBV9	-	TRBJ2-2	-	CASSGGTANTGELFF	TGTGCCAGCAGCGGCGGGACAGCGAACACCGGGGAGCTGTTTTTT
TRBV5-1	TRBD2	TRBJ2-1	once	CASSLEAGSGGYEQFF	TGCGCCAGCAGCTTGGAGGCAGGATCGGGGGGGTATGAGCAGTTCTTC
TRBV4-3	TRBD1	TRBJ1-2	-	CASSQDPGQGGSYTF	TGCGCCAGCAGCCAAGATCCGGGACAGGGCGGGAGCTACACCTTC
TRBV6-2/TRBV6-3	TRBD1	TRBJ1-2	-	CASSYRTGWRNGYTF	TGTGCCAGCAGTTACCGGACAGGATGGAGGAATGGCTACACCTTC
TRBV4-3	-	TRBJ2-2	once	CASSQEQEIGELFF	TGCGCCAGCAGCCAAGAACAGGAGATCGGGGAGCTGTTTTTT
TRBV7-8	TRBD1	TRBJ1-1	-	CASSPIRQGGAAGAFF	TGTGCCAGCAGCCCCATTCGACAGGGTGGAGCGGCTGGAGCTTTCTTT
TRBV5-1	TRBD1	TRBJ1-4	-	CASSVGTGATNEKLFF	TGCGCCAGCAGTGTCGGGACAGGTGCAACTAATGAAAAACTGTTTTTT
TRBV6-4	-	TRBJ2-3	-	CASSDLEEAQYF	TGTGCCAGCAGTGACCTGGAGGAGGCGCAGTATTTT
TRBV5-1	TRBD1	TRBJ1-3	-	CASSLGATGLGNTIYF	TGCGCCAGCAGCTTGGGGGCGACAGGGCTCGGAAACACCATATATTTT
TRBV28	-	TRBJ1-5	-	CASSFGASSNQPQHF	TGTGCCAGCAGTTTTGGGGCCTCGAGCAATCAGCCCCAGCATTTT
TRBV2	-	TRBJ2-1	-	CASTPQGVARDNNEQFF	TGTGCCAGCACCCCGCAAGGGGTGGCTAGAGACAACAATGAGCAGTTCTTC
TRBV4-3	TRBD1	TRBJ1-2	-	CASSQDDRGGYTF	TGCGCCAGCAGCCAAGACGACAGGGGCGGCTACACCTTC
TRBV5-1	-	TRBJ1-1	-	CASSLFRGDTEAFF	TGCGCCAGCAGCTTGTTCAGGGGTGACACTGAAGCTTTCTTT
TRBV5-4	-	TRBJ1-3	-	CASSLGRALGTIYF	TGTGCCAGCAGCTTGGGGCGGGCACTCGGCACCATATATTTT
TRBV10-1	TRBD1	TRBJ1-1	-	CASSDGQGVTEAFF	TGCGCCAGCAGTGACGGACAGGGGGTTACTGAAGCTTTCTTT
TRBV28	-	TRBJ2-5	once	CASSTNRDSWEETQYF	TGTGCCAGCAGCACTAACCGGGACTCATGGGAAGAGACCCAGTACTTC
TRBV18	-	TRBJ2-1	-	CASNRGLIEQFF	TGTGCCAGCAACCGGGGACTGATTGAGCAGTTCTTC
TRBV6-2/TRBV6-3	TRBD1	TRBJ2-2	-	CASSYSGTGDTGELFF	TGTGCCAGCAGTTACTCAGGGACAGGGGACACCGGGGAGCTGTTTTTT
TRBV10-3	TRBD1	TRBJ1-2	-	CASKGFRDRAYGYTF	TGTGCCTCCAAGGGGTTCCGGGACAGGGCCTATGGCTACACCTTC
TRBV24-1	TRBD1	TRBJ1-5	-	CATSEGQGVFGYNQPQHF	TGTGCCACCAGTGAGGGCCAGGGGGTATTCGGTTACAATCAGCCCCAGCATTTT
TRBV12-5	TRBD1	TRBJ2-1	-	CASGFSDRGKQFF	TGTGCTAGTGGATTCTCGGACAGGGGAAAGCAGTTCTTC
TRBV28	TRBD2	TRBJ2-3	-	CASRVSGSYIPDTQYF	TGTGCCAGCAGGGTTAGCGGGAGCTATATCCCAGATACGCAGTATTTT
TRBV5-1	TRBD1	TRBJ2-1	-	CASSSTGGSSYNEQFF	TGCGCCAGCAGCTCGACAGGGGGTTCGTCCTACAATGAGCAGTTCTTC
TRBV7-9	TRBD2	TRBJ2-2	-	CASSSGRREGRYTGELFF	TGTGCCAGCAGCTCGGGTCGACGGGAGGGCCGGTACACCGGGGAGCTGTTTTTT
TRBV29-1	-	TRBJ2-7	-	CSVENGGSEQYF	TGCAGCGTTGAAAATGGGGGCTCCGAGCAGTACTTC
TRBV5-4	TRBD2	TRBJ2-5	-	CASSQGLAGGHQETQYF	TGTGCCAGCAGCCAGGGACTAGCGGGGGGTCACCAAGAGACCCAGTACTTC
TRBV28	TRBD2	TRBJ2-1	few	CAKKRRGENNEQFF	TGTGCCAAAAAGAGGCGGGGGGAGAACAATGAGCAGTTCTTC
TRBV7-6	-	TRBJ1-1	-	CASGPSIEAFF	TGTGCCAGCGGTCCGAGTATTGAAGCTTTCTTT
TRBV6-2/TRBV6-3	TRBD1	TRBJ2-1	-	CASSYSDRGLSGDEQFF	TGTGCCAGCAGTTACTCGGACAGGGGATTATCGGGCGATGAGCAGTTCTTC
TRBV7-9	-	TRBJ2-3	-	CASSLSRGRATDTQYF	TGTGCCAGCAGCTTATCAAGGGGGAGGGCCACAGATACGCAGTATTTT
TRBV5-4	-	TRBJ2-7	-	CASSWGAGEEYEQYF	TGTGCCAGCAGCTGGGGGGCGGGGGAAGAATACGAGCAGTACTTC
TRBV10-1	-	TRBJ1-1	-	CASSEVKSAMNTEAFF	TGCGCCAGCAGTGAGGTGAAGAGCGCAATGAACACTGAAGCTTTCTTT
TRBV5-1	TRBD1	TRBJ2-1	-	CASSRGQSSYNEQFF	TGCGCCAGCAGCAGGGGACAGAGCTCCTACAATGAGCAGTTCTTC
TRBV28	-	TRBJ1-2	-	CASSLTGYGYTF	TGTGCCAGCAGTTTAACGGGATATGGCTACACCTTC
TRBV7-2	TRBD2	TRBJ2-3	-	CASSRVAGDTDTQYF	TGTGCCAGCAGCCGGGTAGCGGGAGACACAGATACGCAGTATTTT
TRBV21-1	-	TRBJ2-2	-	CASTVLTGCGRTGELFF	TGTGCCAGCACCGTACTAACAGGGTGTGGTCGAACCGGGGAGCTGTTTTTT